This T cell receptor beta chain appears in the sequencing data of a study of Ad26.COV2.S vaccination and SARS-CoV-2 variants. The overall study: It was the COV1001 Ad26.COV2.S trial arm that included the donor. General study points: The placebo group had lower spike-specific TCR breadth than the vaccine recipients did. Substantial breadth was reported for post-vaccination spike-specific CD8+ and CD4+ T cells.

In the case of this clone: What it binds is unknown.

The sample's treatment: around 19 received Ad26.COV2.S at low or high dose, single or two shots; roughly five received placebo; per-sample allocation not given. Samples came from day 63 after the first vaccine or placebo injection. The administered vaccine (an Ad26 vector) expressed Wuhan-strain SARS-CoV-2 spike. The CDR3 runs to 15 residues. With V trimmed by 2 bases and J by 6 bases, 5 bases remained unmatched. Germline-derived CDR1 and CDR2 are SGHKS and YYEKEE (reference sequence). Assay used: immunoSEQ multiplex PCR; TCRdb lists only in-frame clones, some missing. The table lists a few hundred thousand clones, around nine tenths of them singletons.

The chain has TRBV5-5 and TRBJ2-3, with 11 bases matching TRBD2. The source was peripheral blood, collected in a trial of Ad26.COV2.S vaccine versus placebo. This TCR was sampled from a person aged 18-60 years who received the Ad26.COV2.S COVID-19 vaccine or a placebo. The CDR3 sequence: CASSFSGGATDTQYF. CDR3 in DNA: TGTGCCAGCAGCTTTAGCGGGGGGGCAACGGATACGCAGTATTTT.